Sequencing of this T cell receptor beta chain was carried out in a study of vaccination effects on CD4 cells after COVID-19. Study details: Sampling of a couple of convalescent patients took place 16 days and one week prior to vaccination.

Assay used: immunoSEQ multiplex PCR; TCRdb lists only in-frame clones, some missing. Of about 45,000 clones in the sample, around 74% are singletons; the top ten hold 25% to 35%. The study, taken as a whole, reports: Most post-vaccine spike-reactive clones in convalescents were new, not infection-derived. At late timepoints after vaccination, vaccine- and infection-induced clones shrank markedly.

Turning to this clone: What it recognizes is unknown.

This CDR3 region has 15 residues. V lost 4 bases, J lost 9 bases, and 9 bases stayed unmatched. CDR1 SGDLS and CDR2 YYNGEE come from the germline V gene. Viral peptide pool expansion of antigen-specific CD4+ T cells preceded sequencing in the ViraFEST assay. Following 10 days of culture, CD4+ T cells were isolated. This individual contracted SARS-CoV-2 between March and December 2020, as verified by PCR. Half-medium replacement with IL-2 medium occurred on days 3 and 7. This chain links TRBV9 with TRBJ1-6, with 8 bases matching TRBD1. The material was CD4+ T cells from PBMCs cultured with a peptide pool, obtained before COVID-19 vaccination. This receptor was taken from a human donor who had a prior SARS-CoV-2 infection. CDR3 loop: CASSRGGRGRSPLHF. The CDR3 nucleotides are TGTGCCAGCAGCAGGGGGGGCAGGGGGCGTTCACCCCTCCACTTT.